A single sample is the source of the 17 T cell receptor beta chains below, sequenced in a study of CD8 T cells in Susac syndrome. RNA was extracted with the RNeasy kit, and a quantity of about 0.5 to 1 ug was reverse transcribed using random hexamers. TCRdb re-derived calls from the immunoSEQ multiplex PCR reads in MiXCR, one entry per CDR3 protein. Of about 180,000 distinct CDR3 sequences in the sample, around 94% were seen once. Sequencing was carried out using CD4+ T cells from PBMCs. Every receptor here comes from a human donor with Susac syndrome.

This chain connects TRBV19 to TRBJ2-5, with TRBD1 matching 7 bases. The CDR3 runs 16 residues. With 5 bases clipped from V and 1 base from J, the junction kept 10 bases outside the gene matches. Germline assignment: CDR1 LNHDA and CDR2 SQIVND (reference sequence). CDR3 in DNA: TGTGCCAGTAGTCCCTCACCGGACAGGCTCCAAGAGACCCAGTACTTC. Translating gives CASSPSPDRLQETQYF.

The chain uses TRBV5-5 and TRBJ1-2; a weak D match, TRBD1 (6 bases). The CDR3 has 16 amino acids. V gave up 4 bases and J gave up 8 bases, with 24 bases separating them. Germline V gene sequence: CDR1 SGHKS, CDR2 YYEKEE (reference sequence). The CDR3 DNA reads TGTGCCAGCAGCCCCGCCGCCTACAGGGAACATGAGGGCTACACCTTC. As protein: CASSPAAYREHEGYTF.

The chain employs TRBV29-1 and TRBJ2-5; 10 bases line up with TRBD2. V lost 5 bases and J lost 1; bases outside the gene matches: 1. The CDR3 has 13 residues. CDR1 and CDR2 from the germline V gene are SQVTM and ANQGSEA. The CDR3 sequence: CSVPSGGQETQYF. For the CDR3, the DNA is TGCAGCGTTCCTAGCGGGGGCCAAGAGACCCAGTACTTC.

The V gene is TRBV7-2, the J gene TRBJ2-7; D not certain. The ends were cut back, 6 bases at V and 3 bases at J, with 9 bases in the middle. In germline, CDR1 is SGHTA, CDR2 FQGNSA. This CDR3 is built from 12 residues. The CDR3 bases are TGTGCCAGCAGTCAAACAGTCTACGAGCAGTACTTC. Residues: CASSQTVYEQYF.

Here the CDR3 DNA reads TGTGCCAGCAGCCAAGAGAAGGAAGAGACCCAGTACTTC. Translated, it gives CASSQEKEETQYF. This chain uses TRBV4-2 with TRBJ2-5, with D uncertain. The V end was cut by 0 bases, the J end by 3 bases, with 5 bases between. From germline, CDR1 is LGHNA and CDR2 YNFKEQ. There are 13 residues in the CDR3.

The V and J genes are TRBV29-1 and TRBJ2-4; 7 bases align to TRBD2. After removal of 3 bases from V and 8 bases from J, the junction contained 7 bases not matched to a gene. Germline V lookup: CDR1 SQVTM, CDR2 ANQGSEA. This CDR3 region has 13 residues. The CDR3 nucleotides are TGCAGCGTTGAGATGGGGGGGACTGACATTCAGTACTTC. Its translation is CSVEMGGTDIQYF. The full variable domain, rest sourced from reference TRBV29-1 and TRBJ2-4, is SAVISQKPSRDICQRGTSLTIQCQVDSQVTMMFWYRQQPGQSLTLIATANQGSEATYESGFVIDKFPISRPNLTFSTLTVSNMSPEDSSIYLCSVEMGGTDIQYFGAGTRLSVL.

This clonotype has only a few counts. The chain carries TRBV29-1 and TRBJ2-5; TRBD1 aligns across 8 bases. CDR1 SQVTM and CDR2 ANQGSEA come from the germline V gene. The CDR3 has 14 amino acids. V lost 2 bases, J lost 3 bases, and 5 bases stayed unmatched. The CDR3 sequence is CSVEKYRGEETQYF. The CDR3 DNA sequence: TGCAGCGTTGAAAAGTACAGGGGGGAAGAGACCCAGTACTTC.

This sequence joins TRBV3-1 and TRBJ1-5, with TRBD1 as a possible D gene (6 bases). CDR3 size: 15 residues. V gave up 1 base and J gave up 4 bases, with 11 bases separating them. Per the germline V gene, CDR1 is LGHDT and CDR2 is YNNKEL (reference sequence). CDR3 DNA: TGTGCCAGCAGCCAAGCTGGAAGGGGGAATCAGCCCCAGCATTTT. Translating it yields CASSQAGRGNQPQHF.

This chain links TRBV5-1 with TRBJ2-5; the match to TRBD2 covers 10 bases. Looked up from germline, CDR1 is SGHRS and CDR2 is YFSETQ. The length of the CDR3 is 14 residues. Trimming removed 1 base from V and 5 bases from J; junction bases left unmatched: 2. CDR3 amino acids: CASSLLAGDETQYF. CDR3 nucleotides: TGCGCCAGCAGCTTGCTAGCGGGGGACGAGACCCAGTACTTC.

The CDR3 DNA follows: TGCAGCGTTGGGGACAGGGAAGGATCCTACAATGAGCAGTTCTTC. Translated: CSVGDREGSYNEQFF. V usage is TRBV29-1 and J usage is TRBJ2-1; 9 positions match TRBD1. V gave up 4 bases and J gave up 1 base; unmatched junction bases: 5. CDR3 size: 15 residues. The germline V gene encodes CDR1 SQVTM and CDR2 ANQGSEA.

The V gene is TRBV18, the J gene TRBJ2-3, with D perhaps matching TRBD1 (6 bases). Per germline, CDR1 KGHSH and CDR2 LQKENI. Trimming cost V 4 bases and J 3 bases, with 17 bases left between them. CDR3 length equals 16 residues. CDR3 region: CASSRPYADSTDTQYF. DNA for the CDR3: TGTGCCAGCTCACGCCCTTATGCGGACAGTACAGATACGCAGTATTTT.

The sample holds one count of this clonotype. This sequence joins TRBV19 and TRBJ2-3; 7 nucleotides match TRBD2. V shed 3 bases, J shed 5 bases, and the junction held 5 bases outside the gene matches. This CDR3 spans 14 amino acids. Germline CDR1 and CDR2: LNHDA and SQIVND (reference sequence). CDR3 sequence reads: CASSIRGEGDTQYF. The CDR3, as DNA: TGTGCCAGTAGTATTCGGGGGGAAGGAGATACGCAGTATTTT. Combining the CDR3 with reference TRBV19 and TRBJ2-3 gives the whole variable domain DGGITQSPKYLFRKEGQNVTLSCEQNLNHDAMYWYRQDPGQGLRLIYYSQIVNDFQKGDIAEGYSVSREKKESFPLTVTSAQKNPTAFYLCASSIRGEGDTQYFGPGTRLTVL.

The chain links TRBV9 to TRBJ1-4; weak D call: TRBD1 (5 bases). The CDR3 spans 14 residues. Germline CDR1 and CDR2: SGDLS and YYNGEE. Trimming removed 2 bases at V and 10 bases at J, with 15 bases between. In DNA form, the CDR3 reads TGTGCCAGCAGCGTCACTTCGGGGGAGGGAAAACTGTTTTTT. This encodes CASSVTSGEGKLFF.

This chain joins TRBV4-1 and TRBJ2-3; D might be TRBD1 or TRBD2, each matching 5 bases. The V and J ends lost 4 bases and 6 bases respectively, with 17 bases between them. CDR3 length equals 15 residues. Germline CDR1 is MGHRA and CDR2 is YSYEKL. In nucleotides, the CDR3 is TGCGCCAGCAGCCCGAAGGGGACCGCAATGGATACGCAGTATTTT. Translated, it gives CASSPKGTAMDTQYF.

The V and J genes are TRBV10-3 and TRBJ2-7, with 9 nucleotides matching TRBD1. In germline, CDR1 is ENHRY, CDR2 SYGVKD. Trimming removed 6 bases from V and 5 bases from J; junction bases left unmatched: 8. The CDR3 consists of 14 residues. The CDR3 region is CAIRGTGSLDEQYF. The CDR3 DNA reads as TGTGCCATCAGGGGGACAGGGTCCTTAGACGAGCAGTACTTC.

The V call is TRBV7-2, the J call TRBJ1-6; D gene ambiguous. The CDR3 is 15 residues long. CDR1 and CDR2 (germline): SGHTA, FQGNSA. V lost 0 bases and J 10 bases, leaving 13 bases between the germline ends. In DNA form, the CDR3 reads TGTGCCAGCAGCTTAGCGTCGGTTGGTAGCTCACCCCTCCACTTT. Amino acid sequence: CASSLASVGSSPLHF.

The gene calls are TRBV2 and TRBJ2-1; D is unresolved. Germline lookup yields CDR1 SNHLY and CDR2 FYNNEI. The CDR3 spans 14 residues. V shed 3 bases and J shed 4 bases, with 10 bases lying between them. This CDR3 reads CASSDRPLYNEQFF. CDR3 nucleotide sequence: TGTGCCAGCAGTGACCGGCCGTTGTACAATGAGCAGTTCTTC.